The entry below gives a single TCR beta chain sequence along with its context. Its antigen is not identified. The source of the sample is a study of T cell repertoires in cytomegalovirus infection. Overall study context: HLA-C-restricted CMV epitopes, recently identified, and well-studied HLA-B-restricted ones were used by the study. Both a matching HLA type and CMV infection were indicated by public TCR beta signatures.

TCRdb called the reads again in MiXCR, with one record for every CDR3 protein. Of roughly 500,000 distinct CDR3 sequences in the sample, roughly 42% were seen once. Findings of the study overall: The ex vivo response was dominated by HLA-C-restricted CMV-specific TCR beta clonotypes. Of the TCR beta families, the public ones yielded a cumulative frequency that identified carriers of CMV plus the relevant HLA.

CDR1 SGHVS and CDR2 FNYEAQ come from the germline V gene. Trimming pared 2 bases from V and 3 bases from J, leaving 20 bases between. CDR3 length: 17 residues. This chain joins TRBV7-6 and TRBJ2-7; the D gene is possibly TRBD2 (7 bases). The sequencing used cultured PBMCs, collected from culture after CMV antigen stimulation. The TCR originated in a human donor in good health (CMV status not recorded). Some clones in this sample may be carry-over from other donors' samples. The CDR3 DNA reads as TGTGCCAGCAGCTTACCACCTGGGGGCGGGGGTGACTACGAGCAGTACTTC. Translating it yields CASSLPPGGGGDYEQYF.